This entry lists 15 T cell receptor beta chains sequenced from one sample in a study of blood T cell repertoires in COVID-19. Profiled with immunoSEQ multiplex PCR; TCRdb holds only in-frame clones, not every one. The sample lists around 110,000 clones; 70% to 85% were seen once. The sample consisted of peripheral blood. Receptors were obtained from a man aged 70-80 years with active or convalescent COVID-19.

This chain connects TRBV11-3 to TRBJ2-1; possibly TRBD2 for D (7 bases). The CDR3 length is 16 residues. Germline V gene sequence: CDR1 SGHNT, CDR2 YENEEA. Trimming took 6 bases from V and 9 from J, leaving 24 bases between them. The CDR3 DNA follows: TGTGCCAGCAGTACAGACCGAGGGGGGGGCCGAGGTGAGCAGTTCTTC. Its protein is CASSTDRGGGRGEQFF.

The rearrangement joins TRBV12-5 to TRBJ1-1; 9 bases agree with TRBD1. V was clipped by 11 bases and J by 0 bases; unmatched bases: 10. The CDR3 runs 15 residues. Germline V gene data show CDR1 as LGHNT and CDR2 as FRNRAP. The CDR3 here is CARSNRGLMNTEAFF. In DNA form, the CDR3 reads TGTGCTCGTTCAAACAGGGGGCTGATGAACACTGAAGCTTTCTTT.

J is TRBJ2-5 and V is TRBV18; 10 nucleotides agree with TRBD2. Germline values: CDR1 KGHSH, CDR2 LQKENI. The CDR3 sequence is 16 residues long. With V trimmed by 4 bases and J by 5 bases, 10 bases remained unmatched. For the CDR3, the DNA is TGTGCCAGCTCACAATCCAGCGGGGGGGCCAAGGAGACCCAGTACTTC. Amino acids: CASSQSSGGAKETQYF.

In regard to this clone: Other DNA sequences in this specimen translate into the identical CDR3. V gene TRBV7-6 combines with J gene TRBJ1-2; weak D call: TRBD1 (6 bases). Germline CDR1 reads SGHVS; CDR2 reads FNYEAQ. V was clipped by 2 bases and J by 6 bases, with 7 bases between them. This CDR3 is built from 12 residues. The CDR3 bases are TGTGCCAGCAGCTTATCAGGGGATGGCTACACCTTC. Protein: CASSLSGDGYTF.

V usage is TRBV30 and J usage is TRBJ2-7; a possible D gene is TRBD1 (6 bases). The germline gives CDR1 GTSNPN, CDR2 SVGIG (reference sequence). This CDR3 has 13 residues. Deletions cut 3 bases from V and 2 bases from J, with 11 bases between. This CDR3 reads CAWSSGAPYEQYF. Here the CDR3 DNA reads TGTGCCTGGAGCTCAGGGGCGCCCTACGAGCAGTACTTC.

This clone was seen only once. The chain recombines TRBV14 with TRBJ2-1; D gene unclear. Germline V CDR1 and CDR2: SGHDN, FVKESK. CDR3 length equals 11 residues. The germline V and J ends were trimmed by 0 bases and 9 bases, with 3 bases remaining between them. Here the CDR3 DNA reads TGTGCCAGCAGCCAAGATCTTGAGCAGTTCTTC. It is translated as CASSQDLEQFF.

This rearrangement joins TRBV5-1 to TRBJ2-4; tentative D call: TRBD2 (5 bases). Germline values: CDR1 SGHRS, CDR2 YFSETQ. The CDR3 contains 15 residues. With 6 bases removed from V and 3 bases from J, the gap between germline ends came to 16 bases. The CDR3 DNA reads as TGCGCCAGCAACCCCATGGAAGGAGGCAAAAACATTCAGTACTTC. Translating it yields CASNPMEGGKNIQYF.

The chain employs TRBV27 and TRBJ2-5; 10 positions match TRBD1. The CDR3 sequence is 15 residues long. With V trimmed by 5 bases and J by 5 bases, 8 bases remained unmatched. The germline gives CDR1 MNHEY, CDR2 SMNVEV (reference sequence). The DNA of the CDR3 is TGTGCCAGCAGTATGACAGGGGGCGGTTCGGAGACCCAGTACTTC. It codes for CASSMTGGGSETQYF.

V usage is TRBV19 and J usage is TRBJ1-1; D may be TRBD1 (5 bases). The V gene's germline CDR1 is LNHDA and CDR2 SQIVND (reference sequence). Trimming shortened V by 3 bases and J by 1 base, and 15 bases separated the two germline ends. The CDR3 consists of 16 residues. CDR3 amino acids: CASSMGLGGRNTEAFF. The CDR3 region has the DNA TGTGCCAGTAGTATGGGTCTTGGGGGGAGGAACACTGAAGCTTTCTTT.

This sequence joins TRBV5-1 and TRBJ1-2; 8 bases fit TRBD1. This CDR3 comprises 14 residues. CDR1 is SGHRS, CDR2 YFSETQ, per germline. Germline trimming cut 4 bases from V and 8 bases from J; bases unmatched to any gene: 10. In DNA form, the CDR3 reads TGCGCCAGCAGCACCGGACAGGGTGACGGCGGCTACACCTTC. This sequence encodes CASSTGQGDGGYTF.

The rearrangement joins TRBV18 to TRBJ2-1; the D gene is possibly TRBD1 (7 bases). V was trimmed by 3 bases and J by 8 bases, leaving 14 bases between them. Germline V lookup: CDR1 KGHSH, CDR2 LQKENI. This CDR3 region has 14 residues. The CDR3 loop reads CASSPPARGDEQFF. The CDR3 DNA is TGTGCCAGCTCACCGCCTGCCAGGGGGGATGAGCAGTTCTTC. Full variable domain (remainder filled in from reference TRBV18 and TRBJ2-1): NAGVMQNPRHLVRRRGQEARLRCSPMKGHSHVYWYRQLPEEGLKFMVYLQKENIIDESGMPKERFSAEFPKEGPSILRIQQVVRGDSAAYFCASSPPARGDEQFFGPGTRLTVL.

The chain uses TRBV6-4 and TRBJ2-3; D possibly corresponds to TRBD2 (6 bases). Germline assignment: CDR1 MRHNA and CDR2 SNTAGT. The CDR3 has 15 residues. Trimming removed 3 bases from V and 2 bases from J, with 12 bases in between. The CDR3 sequence: CASSEGRGITDTQYF. The CDR3, as DNA: TGTGCCAGCAGTGAGGGCCGGGGGATCACAGATACGCAGTATTTT.

This clone turned up a few times. The chain employs TRBV5-1 and TRBJ1-1; 8 bases match TRBD1. The CDR3 runs to 13 residues. After removal of 6 bases from V and 3 bases from J, the junction contained 4 bases not matched to a gene. Per germline, CDR1 SGHRS and CDR2 YFSETQ. CDR3 amino acids: CASNMGQDTEAFF. The DNA of the CDR3 is TGCGCCAGCAACATGGGACAGGACACTGAAGCTTTCTTT. Filled out from reference TRBV5-1 and TRBJ1-1, the complete variable domain reads KAGVTQTPRYLIKTRGQQVTLSCSPISGHRSVSWYQQTPGQGLQFLFEYFSETQRNKGNFPGRFSGRQFSNSRSEMNVSTLELGDSALYLCASNMGQDTEAFFGQGTRLTVV.

This clone was seen more than once but under ten times. The chain carries TRBV4-3 and TRBJ1-2; D might be TRBD1 (5 bases). CDR3 length equals 15 residues. Trimming left V 1 base short and J 8 bases short, with 17 bases between. Germline V gene data show CDR1 as LGHNA and CDR2 as YSLEER. CDR3 bases: TGCGCCAGCAGCCAAGCCTCGTCAGGGTGGAACGGCTACACCTTC. It translates to CASSQASSGWNGYTF.

The rearrangement links TRBV5-6 to TRBJ1-5; TRBD1 matches at 7 bases. Germline lookup yields CDR1 SGHDT and CDR2 YYEEEE. There are 15 residues in the CDR3. V shed 0 bases, J shed 4 bases, and the junction held 4 bases outside the gene matches. The CDR3: CASSLGPGQNQPQHF. The CDR3 region has the DNA TGTGCCAGCAGCTTGGGGCCGGGACAGAATCAGCCCCAGCATTTT.